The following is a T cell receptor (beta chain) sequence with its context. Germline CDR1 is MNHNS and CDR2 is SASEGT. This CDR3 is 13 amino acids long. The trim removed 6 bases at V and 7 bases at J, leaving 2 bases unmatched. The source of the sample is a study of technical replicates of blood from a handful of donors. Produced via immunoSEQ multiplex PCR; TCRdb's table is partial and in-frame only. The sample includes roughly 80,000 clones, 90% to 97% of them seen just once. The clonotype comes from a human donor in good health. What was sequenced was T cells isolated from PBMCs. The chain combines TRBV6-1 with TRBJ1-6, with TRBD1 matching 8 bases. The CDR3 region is CASRRQGNSPLHF. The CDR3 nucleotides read TGTGCCAGCAGGAGACAGGGGAATTCACCCCTCCACTTT.